This T cell receptor (beta chain) was sequenced during a study of vaccination and CD4 T cells after COVID-19. At the level of the study: Median time from second vaccine dose to sampling was 72 days (14 to 241).

TCRdb fed the PCR reads into MiXCR, producing one record per CDR3 protein. The table has under 30,000 distinct CDR3 sequences, almost 50% seen once. The ends were cut back, 3 bases at V and 2 bases at J, with 17 bases in the middle. From germline, CDR1 is LNHDA and CDR2 SQIVND (reference sequence). CDR3 length: 17 residues. The time point denotes: late sampling 161 to 241 days after vaccination in a few convalescent patients. Sequencing used CD4+ T cells from blood, obtained about 7 months after SARS-CoV-2 vaccination. This TCR derives from a human donor who had recovered from COVID-19. The chain joins TRBV19 to TRBJ1-5; D is possibly TRBD1 (5 bases). CDR3 loop: CASSIGRVIGRNQPQHF. CDR3 coding DNA: TGTGCCAGTAGTATTGGCAGGGTTATTGGGCGCAATCAGCCCCAGCATTTT.